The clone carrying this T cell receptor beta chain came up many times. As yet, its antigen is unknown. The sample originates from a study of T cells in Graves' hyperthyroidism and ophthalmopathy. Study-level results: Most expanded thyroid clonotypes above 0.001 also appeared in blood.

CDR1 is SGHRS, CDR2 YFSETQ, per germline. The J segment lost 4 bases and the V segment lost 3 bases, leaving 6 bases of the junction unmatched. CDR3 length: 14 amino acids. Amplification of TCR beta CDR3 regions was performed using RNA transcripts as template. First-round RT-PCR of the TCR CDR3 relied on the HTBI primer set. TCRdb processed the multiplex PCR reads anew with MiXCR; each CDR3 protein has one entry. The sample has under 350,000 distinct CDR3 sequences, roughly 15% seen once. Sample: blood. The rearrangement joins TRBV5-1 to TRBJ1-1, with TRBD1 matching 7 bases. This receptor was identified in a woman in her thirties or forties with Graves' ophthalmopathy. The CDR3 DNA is TGCGCCAGCAGCTCGGACAGGACGGTCACTGAAGCTTTCTTT. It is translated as CASSSDRTVTEAFF.